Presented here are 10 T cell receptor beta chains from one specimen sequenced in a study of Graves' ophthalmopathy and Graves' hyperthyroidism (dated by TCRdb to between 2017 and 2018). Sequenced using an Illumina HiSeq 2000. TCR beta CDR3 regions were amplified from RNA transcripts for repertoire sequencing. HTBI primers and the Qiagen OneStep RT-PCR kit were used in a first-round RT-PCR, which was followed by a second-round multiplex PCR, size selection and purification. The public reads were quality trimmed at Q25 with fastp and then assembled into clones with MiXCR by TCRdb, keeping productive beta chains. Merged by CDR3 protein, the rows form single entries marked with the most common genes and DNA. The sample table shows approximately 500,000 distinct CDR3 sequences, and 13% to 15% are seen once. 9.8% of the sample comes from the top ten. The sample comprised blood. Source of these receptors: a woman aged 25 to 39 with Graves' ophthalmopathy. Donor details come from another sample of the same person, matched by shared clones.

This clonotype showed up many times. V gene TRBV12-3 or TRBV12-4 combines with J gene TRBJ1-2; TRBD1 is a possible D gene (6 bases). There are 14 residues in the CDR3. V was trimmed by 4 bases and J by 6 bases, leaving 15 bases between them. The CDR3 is CASSSSGQLNGYTF. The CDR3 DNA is TGTGCCAGCAGTTCATCGGGACAACTTAATGGCTACACCTTC.

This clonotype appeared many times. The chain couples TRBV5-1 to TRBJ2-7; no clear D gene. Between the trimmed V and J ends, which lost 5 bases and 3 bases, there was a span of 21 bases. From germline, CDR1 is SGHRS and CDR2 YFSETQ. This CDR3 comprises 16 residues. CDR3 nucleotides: TGCGCCAGCAGTTCGGGTCCCGCCAGATCTGACTACGAGCAGTACTTC. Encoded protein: CASSSGPARSDYEQYF.

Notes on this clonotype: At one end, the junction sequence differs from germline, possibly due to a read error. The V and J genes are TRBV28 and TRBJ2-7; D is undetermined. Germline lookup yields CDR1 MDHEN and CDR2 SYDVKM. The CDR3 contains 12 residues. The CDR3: CACSLWPYEQYF. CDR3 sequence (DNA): TGTGCCTGCAGTTTGTGGCCCTACGAGCAGTACTTC.

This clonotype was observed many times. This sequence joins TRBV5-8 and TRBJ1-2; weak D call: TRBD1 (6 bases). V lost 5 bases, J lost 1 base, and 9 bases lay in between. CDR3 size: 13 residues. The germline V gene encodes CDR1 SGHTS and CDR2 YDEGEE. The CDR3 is CASREGDNYGYTF. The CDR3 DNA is TGTGCCAGCAGGGAGGGGGATAACTATGGCTACACCTTC.

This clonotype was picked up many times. The CDR3 protein is CASAQFDDGYTF. In nucleotides, the CDR3 is TGTGCCAGTGCGCAGTTTGATGACGGCTACACCTTC. V and J are TRBV19 and TRBJ1-2; D is unresolved. The CDR3 spans 12 residues. Germline V CDR1 and CDR2: LNHDA, SQIVND (reference sequence). V was shortened by 8 bases and J by 8 bases, with 15 bases between the two germline ends.

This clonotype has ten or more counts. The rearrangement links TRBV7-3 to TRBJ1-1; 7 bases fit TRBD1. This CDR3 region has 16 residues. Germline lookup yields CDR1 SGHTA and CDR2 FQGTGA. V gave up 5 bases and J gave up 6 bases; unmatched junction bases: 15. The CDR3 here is CASSPTSGGVIAEAFF. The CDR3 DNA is TGTGCCAGCAGCCCGACTTCAGGGGGTGTGATTGCTGAAGCTTTCTTT.

CDR3 sequence reads: CASTFVRQRSYEQYF. The CDR3 DNA reads TGTGCCAGCACCTTTGTCCGGCAGCGATCCTACGAGCAGTACTTC. The J gene is TRBJ2-7, the V gene TRBV5-4; D not resolved. CDR1 SGHNT and CDR2 YYREEE come from the germline V gene (reference sequence). With 6 bases removed from V and 1 base from J, the gap between germline ends came to 17 bases. The CDR3 runs to 15 residues.

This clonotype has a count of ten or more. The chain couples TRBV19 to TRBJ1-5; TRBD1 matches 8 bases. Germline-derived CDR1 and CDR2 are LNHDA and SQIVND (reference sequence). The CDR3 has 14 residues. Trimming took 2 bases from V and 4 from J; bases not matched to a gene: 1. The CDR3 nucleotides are TGTGCCAGTAGTATACGGACAGGGAATCAGCCCCAGCATTTT. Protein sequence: CASSIRTGNQPQHF.

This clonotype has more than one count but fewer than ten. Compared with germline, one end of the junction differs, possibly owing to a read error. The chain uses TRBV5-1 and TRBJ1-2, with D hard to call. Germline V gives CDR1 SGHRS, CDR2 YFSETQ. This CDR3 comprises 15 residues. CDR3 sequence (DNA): TGCGCCAGCAGCTTGGATCCGCCAGCGCGGTATGACTACACCTTC. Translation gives CASSLDPPARYDYTF.

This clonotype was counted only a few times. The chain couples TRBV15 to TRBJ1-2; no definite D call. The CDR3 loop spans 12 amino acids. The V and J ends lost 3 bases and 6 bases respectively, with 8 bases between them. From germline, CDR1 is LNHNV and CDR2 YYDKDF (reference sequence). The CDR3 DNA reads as TGTGCCACCAGCAGGAGACGGGATGGCTACACCTTC. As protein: CATSRRRDGYTF.